The clone carrying this T cell receptor (beta chain) came up a few times. Antigen unknown. The sample comes from a study of beta chain features in type 1 diabetes. Study-wide findings and caveats: People with Type 1 diabetes carried modestly yet significantly shorter TCRB CDR3s in all four CD4+ subsets.

All of the isolated RNA was reverse transcribed, so expressed TCRB transcripts were sequenced. This table comes from immunoSEQ multiplex PCR, and its TCRdb copy is limited to in-frame clones, with some not included. The sample shows more than 300,000 clones, 8.5% to 10% of them seen only once. The V and J ends lost 3 bases and 8 bases respectively, with 20 bases between them. The CDR3 is 16 residues long. Germline V gene data show CDR1 as MGHRA and CDR2 as YSYEKL. This chain uses TRBV4-1 with TRBJ1-3; D is perhaps TRBD1 (5 bases). Sequences were obtained from central memory CD4+ T cells from blood. The clonotype was recovered from a man aged 30 to 45 with type 1 diabetes. The CDR3 DNA follows: TGCGCCAGCAGCCAGTCCAGGGACTCCCGTAGAGACACCATATATTTT. Its translation: CASSQSRDSRRDTIYF.